Included here is one T cell receptor beta chain sequence, with context. Its specificity is unknown. Some clones are missing from TCRdb's copy, which holds only in-frame ones; the method was immunoSEQ multiplex PCR. The data contain some 260,000 clones, 90% of them singletons. The sample is drawn from a study of cytomegalovirus exposure and HLA in healthy donors. CDR3 length: 16 amino acids. Germline trimming cut 0 bases from V and 9 bases from J; bases unmatched to any gene: 9. The germline CDR1 and CDR2 sequences are SGDLS and YYNGEE. Points from the study as a whole: Later, an analysis found that TCR clusters from the first cohort tended to co-occur in the roughly 110 validation repertoires. Using the classifier, cytomegalovirus status was reportedly diagnosed with high specificity and sensitivity. The investigators catalogued 150 or so TCR beta chains as cytomegalovirus-associated. In vitro experiments confirmed that three CMV-associated chains were specific for CMV antigens.

The V and J genes are TRBV9 and TRBJ2-1; 10 bases map to TRBD2. The sequenced sample was PBMCs. This receptor was obtained from a woman aged 30 to 39 in good health and CMV-seronegative. DNA of the CDR3: TGTGCCAGCAGCGTAGCCCCTAGCGGGAGCCGCGCTGAGCAGTTCTTC. Amino acid sequence: CASSVAPSGSRAEQFF. The full variable domain, rest sourced from reference TRBV9 and TRBJ2-1, is DSGVTQTPKHLITATGQRVTLRCSPRSGDLSVYWYQQSLDQGLQFLIQYYNGEERAKGNILERFSAQQFPDLHSELNLSSLELGDSALYFCASSVAPSGSRAEQFFGPGTRLTVL.